Following are 9 T cell receptor beta chains from one sample sequenced in a study of T-cell reconstitution after alpha-beta-depleted transplantation in children. Using unique molecular identifiers, the investigators prepared the TCRbeta library. Using its own MiXCR run on the PCR reads, TCRdb lists one record per CDR3 protein. The sample has approximately 630,000 distinct CDR3 sequences; around 13% are singletons. This specimen was PBMCs, taken before TCRalphabeta/CD19-depleted stem cell transplant. These receptors were taken from a girl aged 2-10 years with congenital amegakaryocytic thrombocytopenia, due to receive a stem cell transplant.

In this sample, this clonotype turned up many times. The chain employs TRBV29-1 and TRBJ2-3; the D gene is possibly TRBD2 (6 bases). The germline gives CDR1 SQVTM, CDR2 ANQGSEA. V was cut by 4 bases and J by 6 bases, with 14 bases left in between. The CDR3 spans 13 residues. The DNA for the CDR3 is TGCAGCGTTGTCCTAGCGCTTGTCGATACGCAGTATTTT. Encoded protein: CSVVLALVDTQYF.

This clonotype appeared many times. CDR3 coding DNA: TGCGCCAGCAGCTCCCATCTAGCGGGGACCTACAATGAGCAGTTCTTC. It specifies CASSSHLAGTYNEQFF. The chain couples TRBV5-1 to TRBJ2-1, with 9 bases matching TRBD2. Germline V gene data show CDR1 as SGHRS and CDR2 as YFSETQ. There are 16 residues in the CDR3. The trim removed 3 bases at V and 2 bases at J, leaving 6 bases unmatched.

This clonotype appeared many times. The chain is built from TRBV12-3 or TRBV12-4 and TRBJ2-7; D is unclear. The CDR3 consists of 13 residues. V was trimmed by 5 bases and J by 5 bases, leaving 13 bases between them. The CDR3 DNA reads as TGTGCCAGCAGTCCCTTCGGGTGGAACGAGCAGTACTTC. It specifies CASSPFGWNEQYF.

This clonotype was seen only a few times. This rearrangement joins TRBV3-1 to TRBJ2-1; 13 bases line up with TRBD2. The CDR3 is 18 amino acids. The germline gives CDR1 LGHDT, CDR2 YNNKEL (reference sequence). With 4 bases clipped from V and 12 bases from J, the junction kept 18 bases outside the gene matches. The CDR3 coding sequence is TGTGCCAGCAGCCCTAGACTAGCGGGAGGCCCCCCGGTACAGGGGCAGTTCTTC. Translation gives CASSPRLAGGPPVQGQFF.

This clonotype was counted many times. The chain is built from TRBV6-5 and TRBJ2-1, with a tentative D call TRBD2 (6 bases). Germline assignment: CDR1 MNHEY and CDR2 SVGAGI. Trimming stripped 4 bases from V and 6 bases from J, with 25 bases between. The CDR3 is 18 amino acids. CDR3 amino acids: CASSSFLDGSRVFNEQFF. The DNA of the CDR3 is TGTGCCAGCAGTTCCTTCCTGGACGGGAGTCGAGTTTTCAATGAGCAGTTCTTC.

This clonotype was found many times. The J gene is TRBJ2-4, the V gene TRBV20-1; TRBD2 matches 8 bases. This CDR3 has 17 residues. Germline values: CDR1 DFQATT, CDR2 SNEGSKA (reference sequence). Trimming took 0 bases from V and 8 from J; bases not matched to a gene: 15. The CDR3 sequence: CSARDLRLAYSGDIQYF. The CDR3 DNA follows: TGCAGTGCTAGAGATCTTAGACTAGCGTACTCAGGGGACATTCAGTACTTC.

This clonotype was counted ten times or more. CDR3 protein: CASSQLSGGPNEQFF. Here the CDR3 DNA reads TGTGCCAGCTCCCAACTCTCGGGGGGACCGAATGAGCAGTTCTTC. V usage is TRBV27 and J usage is TRBJ2-1; 7 bases line up with TRBD2. CDR3 length: 15 residues. Germline CDR1 is MNHEY and CDR2 is SMNVEV (reference sequence). The V gene end was trimmed by 8 bases and the J gene end by 7 bases; junction bases not matched to a gene: 14.

The chain employs TRBV29-1 and TRBJ2-7, with D perhaps matching TRBD2 (6 bases). The V gene's germline CDR1 is SQVTM and CDR2 ANQGSEA. The V and J ends lost 5 bases and 4 bases respectively, with 12 bases between them. This CDR3 is 12 amino acids long. CDR3 nucleotide sequence: TGCAGCGTTCTCGCGGGAAGTTACGAGCAGTACTTC. Translated: CSVLAGSYEQYF.

This chain joins TRBV7-9 and TRBJ1-6, with 9 bases aligning to TRBD1. The germline gives CDR1 SEHNR, CDR2 FQNEAQ (reference sequence). Losses at the gene ends were 1 base for V and 7 bases for J; bases not matched to a gene: 2. The CDR3 has 15 residues. The CDR3 DNA reads as TGTGCCAGCAGCTTAGTCGGACAGGGGAATTCACCCCTCCACTTT. Protein product: CASSLVGQGNSPLHF.